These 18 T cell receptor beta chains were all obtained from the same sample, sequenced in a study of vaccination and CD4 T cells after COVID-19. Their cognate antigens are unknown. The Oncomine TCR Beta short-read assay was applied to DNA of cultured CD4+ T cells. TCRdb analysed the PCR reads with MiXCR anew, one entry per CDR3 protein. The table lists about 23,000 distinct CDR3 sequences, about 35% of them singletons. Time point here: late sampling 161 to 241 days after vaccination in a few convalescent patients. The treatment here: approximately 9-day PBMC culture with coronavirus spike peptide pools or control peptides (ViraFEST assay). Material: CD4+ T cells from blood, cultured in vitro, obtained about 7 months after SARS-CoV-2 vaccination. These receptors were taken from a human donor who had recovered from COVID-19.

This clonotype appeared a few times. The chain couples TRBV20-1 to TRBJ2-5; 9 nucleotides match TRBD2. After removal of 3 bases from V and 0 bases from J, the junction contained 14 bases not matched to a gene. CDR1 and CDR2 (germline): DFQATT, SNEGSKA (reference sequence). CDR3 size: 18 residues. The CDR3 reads CSASLPTTSGRYQETQYF. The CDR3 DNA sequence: TGCAGTGCTAGTTTGCCGACGACCAGCGGGAGGTACCAAGAGACCCAGTACTTC.

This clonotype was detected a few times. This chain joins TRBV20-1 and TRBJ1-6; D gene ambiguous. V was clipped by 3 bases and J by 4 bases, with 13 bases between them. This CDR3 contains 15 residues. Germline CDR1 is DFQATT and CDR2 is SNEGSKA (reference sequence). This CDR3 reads CSASEGKGYNSPLHF. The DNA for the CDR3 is TGCAGTGCTAGTGAGGGAAAGGGATATAATTCACCCCTCCACTTT.

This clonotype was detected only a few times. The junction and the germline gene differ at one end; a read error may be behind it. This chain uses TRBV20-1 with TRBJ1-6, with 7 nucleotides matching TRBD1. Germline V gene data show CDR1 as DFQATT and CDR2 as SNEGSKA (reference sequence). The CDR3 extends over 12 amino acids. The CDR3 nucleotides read TGCAGTGCGAGAGACAGGGCATCACCCCTCCACTTT. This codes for CSARDRASPLHF.

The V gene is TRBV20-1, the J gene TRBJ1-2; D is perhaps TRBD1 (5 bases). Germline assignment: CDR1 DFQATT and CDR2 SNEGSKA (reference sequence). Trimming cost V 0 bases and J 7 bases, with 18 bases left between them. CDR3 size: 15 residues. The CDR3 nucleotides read TGCAGTGCTAGAGACTACCGGACTCAGGGAGGTGGCTACACCTTC. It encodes CSARDYRTQGGGYTF.

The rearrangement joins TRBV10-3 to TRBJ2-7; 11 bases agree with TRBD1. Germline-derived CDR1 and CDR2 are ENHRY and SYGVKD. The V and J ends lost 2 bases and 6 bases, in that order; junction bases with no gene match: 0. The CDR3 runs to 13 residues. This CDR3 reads CAISEGTGGEQYF. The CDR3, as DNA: TGTGCCATCAGTGAGGGGACAGGGGGCGAGCAGTACTTC.

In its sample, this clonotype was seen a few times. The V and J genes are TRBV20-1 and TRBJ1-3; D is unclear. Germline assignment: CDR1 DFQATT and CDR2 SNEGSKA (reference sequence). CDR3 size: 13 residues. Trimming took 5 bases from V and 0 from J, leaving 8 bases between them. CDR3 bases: TGCAGTGCTGCCCGTAGCTCTGGAAACACCATATATTTT. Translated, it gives CSAARSSGNTIYF.

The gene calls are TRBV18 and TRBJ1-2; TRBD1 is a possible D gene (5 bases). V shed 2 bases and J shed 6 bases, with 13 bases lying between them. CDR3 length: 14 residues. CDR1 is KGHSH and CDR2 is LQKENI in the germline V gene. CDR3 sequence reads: CASSPLSGRDGYTF. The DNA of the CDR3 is TGTGCCAGCTCACCATTGTCAGGGAGGGATGGCTACACCTTC.

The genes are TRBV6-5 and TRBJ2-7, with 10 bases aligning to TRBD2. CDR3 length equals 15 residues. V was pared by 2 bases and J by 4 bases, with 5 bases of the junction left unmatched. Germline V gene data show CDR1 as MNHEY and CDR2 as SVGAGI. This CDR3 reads CASSYGLAGEYEQYF. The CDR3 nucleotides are TGTGCCAGCAGTTACGGGCTAGCGGGAGAGTACGAGCAGTACTTC.

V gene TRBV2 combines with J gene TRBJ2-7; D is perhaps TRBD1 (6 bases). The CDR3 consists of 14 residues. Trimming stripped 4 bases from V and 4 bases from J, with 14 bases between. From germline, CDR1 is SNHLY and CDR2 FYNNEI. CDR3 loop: CASSVQGKRYEQYF. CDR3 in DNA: TGTGCCAGCAGTGTACAGGGAAAGAGGTACGAGCAGTACTTC.

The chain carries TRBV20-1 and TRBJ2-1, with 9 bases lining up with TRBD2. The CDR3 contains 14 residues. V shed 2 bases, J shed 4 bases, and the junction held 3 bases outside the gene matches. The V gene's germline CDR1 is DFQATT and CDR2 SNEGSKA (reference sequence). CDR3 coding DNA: TGCAGTGCTAGAACGAGCGGGAGGTACAATGAGCAGTTCTTC. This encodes CSARTSGRYNEQFF.

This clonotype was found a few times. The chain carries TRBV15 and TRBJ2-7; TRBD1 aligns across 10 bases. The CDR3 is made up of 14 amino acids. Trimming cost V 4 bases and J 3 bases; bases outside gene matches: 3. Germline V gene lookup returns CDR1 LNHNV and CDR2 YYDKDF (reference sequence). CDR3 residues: CATSNRDRGYEQYF. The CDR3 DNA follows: TGTGCCACCAGCAACCGGGACAGGGGCTACGAGCAGTACTTC.

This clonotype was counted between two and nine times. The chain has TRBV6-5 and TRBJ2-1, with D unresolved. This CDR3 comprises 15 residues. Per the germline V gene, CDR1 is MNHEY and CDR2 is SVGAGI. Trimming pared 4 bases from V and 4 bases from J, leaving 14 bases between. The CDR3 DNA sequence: TGTGCCAGCAGTTGGGCCTCGTTAACGTACAATGAGCAGTTCTTC. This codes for CASSWASLTYNEQFF.

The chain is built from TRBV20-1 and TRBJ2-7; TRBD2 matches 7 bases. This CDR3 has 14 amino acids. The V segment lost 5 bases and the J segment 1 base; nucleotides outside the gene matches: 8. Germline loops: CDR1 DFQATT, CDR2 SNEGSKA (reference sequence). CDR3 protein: CSAHLADSSYEQYF. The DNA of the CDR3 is TGCAGTGCTCATCTAGCGGATTCGTCCTACGAGCAGTACTTC.

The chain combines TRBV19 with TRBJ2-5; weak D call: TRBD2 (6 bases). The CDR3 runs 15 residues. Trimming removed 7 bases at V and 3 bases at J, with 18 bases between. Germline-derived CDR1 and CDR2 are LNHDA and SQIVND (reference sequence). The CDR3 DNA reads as TGTGCCAGTACCTTGTCGGGGGAGGCGAAAGAGACCCAGTACTTC. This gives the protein CASTLSGEAKETQYF.

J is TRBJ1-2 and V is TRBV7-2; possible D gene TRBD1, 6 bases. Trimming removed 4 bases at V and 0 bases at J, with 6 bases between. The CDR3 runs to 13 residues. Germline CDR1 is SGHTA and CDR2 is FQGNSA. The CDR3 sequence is CASSWTANYGYTF. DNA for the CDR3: TGTGCCAGCAGCTGGACAGCTAACTATGGCTACACCTTC.

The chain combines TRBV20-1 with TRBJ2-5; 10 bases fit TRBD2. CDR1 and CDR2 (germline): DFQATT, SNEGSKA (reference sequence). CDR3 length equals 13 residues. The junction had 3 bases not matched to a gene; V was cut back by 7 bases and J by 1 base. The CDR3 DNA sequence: TGCAGTGGGACTAGCGGTCTCCAAGAGACCCAGTACTTC. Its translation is CSGTSGLQETQYF.

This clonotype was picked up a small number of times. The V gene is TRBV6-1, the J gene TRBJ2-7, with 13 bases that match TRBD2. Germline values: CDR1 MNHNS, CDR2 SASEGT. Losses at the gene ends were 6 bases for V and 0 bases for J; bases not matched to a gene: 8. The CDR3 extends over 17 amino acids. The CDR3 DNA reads TGTGCCAGCAGGAGAGGACTAGCGGGAGATTACTCCTACGAGCAGTACTTC. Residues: CASRRGLAGDYSYEQYF.

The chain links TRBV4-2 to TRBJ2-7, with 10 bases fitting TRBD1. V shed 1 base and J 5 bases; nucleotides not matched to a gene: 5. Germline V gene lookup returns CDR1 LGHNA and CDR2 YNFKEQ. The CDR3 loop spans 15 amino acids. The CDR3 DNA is TGTGCCAGCAGCCAAGTGGGACAGGGGATGAACGAGCAGTACTTC. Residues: CASSQVGQGMNEQYF.